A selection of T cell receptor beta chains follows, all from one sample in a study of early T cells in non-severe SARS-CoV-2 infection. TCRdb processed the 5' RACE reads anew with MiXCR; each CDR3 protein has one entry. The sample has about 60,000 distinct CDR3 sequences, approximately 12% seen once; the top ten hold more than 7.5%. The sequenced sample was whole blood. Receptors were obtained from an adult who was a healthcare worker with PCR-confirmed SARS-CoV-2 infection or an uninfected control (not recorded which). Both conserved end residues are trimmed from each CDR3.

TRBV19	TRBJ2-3	ASSVRDGEVTQY
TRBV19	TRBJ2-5	ASSATGQETQY
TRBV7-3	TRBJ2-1	ASGYLGGGLAEQF
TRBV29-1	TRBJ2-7	SGFSGSSYEQY
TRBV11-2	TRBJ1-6	ASSLGRVGYNSPLH
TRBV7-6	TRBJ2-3	ASSLGLLADTQY
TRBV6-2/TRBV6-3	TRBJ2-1	ASSFRYNEQF
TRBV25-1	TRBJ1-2	GFIGEANYGYT
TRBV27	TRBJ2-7	ASSHGLAGGEQY
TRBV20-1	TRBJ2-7	SAQKTGFHEQY
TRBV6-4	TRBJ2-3	ASSGLAVPGDTQY
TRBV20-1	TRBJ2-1	SAKATGSSYNEQF
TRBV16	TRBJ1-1	ASSRSAGEGTEAF
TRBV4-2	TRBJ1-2	ASSAGQGVLYGYT
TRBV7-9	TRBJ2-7	ASSLAGTAYEQY
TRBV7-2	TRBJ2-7	ASSPGLAGGEQY
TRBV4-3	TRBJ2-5	ASSQERWGAQETQY
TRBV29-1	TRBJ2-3	SVEVLAGGLDTQY
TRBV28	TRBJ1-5	ASSLGGLQPQH
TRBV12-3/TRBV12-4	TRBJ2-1	ASSSSGRGSEQF
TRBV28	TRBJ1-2	ASSIDIEGYT
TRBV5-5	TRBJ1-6	ASSLEGAFGSPLH